A selection of T cell receptor beta chains follows, all from one sample in a study of blood T cell repertoires in COVID-19. Method: immunoSEQ multiplex PCR; TCRdb's copy keeps in-frame clones and lacks some. Here the sample spans 150,000 to 200,000 clones, approximately 80% being singletons. Sequencing input: peripheral blood. All receptors come from a man in his sixties or seventies who had recovered from COVID-19. Both conserved end residues are part of each CDR3. The D gene is left open where the match is weak. For some rows the clone size is stated as once, few or many, or as a class when expanded; others skip it.

v_call,clone_size,d_call,j_call,cdr3_aa,cdr3_nt
TRBV29-1,-,TRBD1,TRBJ1-2,CSANRDRTNYGYTF,TGCAGCGCGAACCGGGACAGGACTAACTATGGCTACACCTTC
TRBV5-1,-,TRBD1,TRBJ1-4,CASSPGTGDEKLFF,TGCGCCAGCAGTCCCGGGACAGGGGACGAAAAACTGTTTTTT
TRBV29-1,once,-,TRBJ1-1,CSVHGRGGPNTEAFF,TGCAGCGTCCATGGGCGGGGGGGCCCGAACACTGAAGCTTTCTTT
TRBV9,-,-,TRBJ2-1,CASSVDGTPPYNEQFF,TGTGCCAGCAGCGTAGACGGGACTCCGCCCTACAATGAGCAGTTCTTC
TRBV27,-,-,TRBJ2-3,CASAARFTDTQYF,TGTGCCTCCGCGGCCCGTTTCACAGATACGCAGTATTTT
TRBV12-3/TRBV12-4,-,-,TRBJ2-7,CASRAGPPDEQYF,TGTGCCAGCAGGGCGGGACCACCCGACGAGCAGTACTTC
TRBV24-1,few,-,TRBJ2-3,CATGTADTQYF,TGTGCCACCGGCACCGCAGATACGCAGTATTTT
TRBV15,-,-,TRBJ2-7,CATSRQGSLYEQYF,TGTGCCACCAGCAGGCAGGGAAGTCTTTACGAGCAGTACTTC
TRBV3-1/TRBV3-2,-,TRBD1,TRBJ1-1,CASSQMTGAAEAFF,TGTGCCAGCAGCCAGATGACAGGGGCAGCTGAAGCTTTCTTT
TRBV9,-,-,TRBJ1-6,CASSVAGRNPPLHF,TGTGCCAGCAGCGTAGCGGGAAGGAATCCACCCCTCCACTTT
TRBV19,few,TRBD1,TRBJ1-2,CASRETGQGNYGYTF,TGTGCCAGTAGAGAAACGGGACAGGGAAACTATGGCTACACCTTC
TRBV11-2,-,-,TRBJ1-1,CASSLTENTEAFF,TGTGCCAGCAGCTTGACAGAGAACACTGAAGCTTTCTTT
TRBV19,-,-,TRBJ2-1,CASSKVASPPYNEQFF,TGTGCCAGTAGTAAAGTGGCTAGTCCCCCTTACAATGAGCAGTTCTTC
TRBV7-9,-,TRBD1,TRBJ2-7,CASSLTGDSYEQYF,TGTGCCAGCAGCCTAACAGGGGACTCCTACGAGCAGTACTTC
TRBV15,-,-,TRBJ2-2,CATSRDFKNTGELFF,TGTGCCACCAGCAGAGATTTTAAGAACACCGGGGAGCTGTTTTTT
TRBV20-1,-,-,TRBJ2-1,CSVVGQFVQFF,TGCAGTGTGGTTGGGCAATTCGTGCAGTTCTTC
TRBV18,-,TRBD2,TRBJ2-6,CASSPVAGDSGANVLTF,TGTGCCAGCTCACCGGTAGCGGGAGACTCTGGGGCCAACGTCCTGACTTTC
TRBV9,-,-,TRBJ1-2,CASSPQVSNYGYTF,TGTGCCAGCAGCCCACAGGTATCTAACTATGGCTACACCTTC
TRBV5-1,-,-,TRBJ2-7,CASSLETGEQYF,TGCGCCAGCAGCCTCGAGACGGGTGAGCAGTACTTC
TRBV7-9,-,-,TRBJ1-1,CASSLGAIMQAEAFF,TGTGCCAGCAGCTTAGGGGCTATAATGCAGGCTGAAGCTTTCTTT
TRBV19,-,-,TRBJ1-1,CASSTASGSEAFF,TGTGCCAGTAGTACGGCCTCAGGTTCTGAAGCTTTCTTT
TRBV4-2,-,-,TRBJ2-3,CASSQELGQASSDTQYF,TGTGCCAGCAGCCAAGAATTGGGGCAGGCGAGTTCAGATACGCAGTATTTT
TRBV7-2,-,TRBD1,TRBJ1-6,CASSPRRDSNSPLHF,TGTGCCAGCAGCCCACGCCGGGACAGCAATTCACCCCTCCACTTT
TRBV4-1,-,-,TRBJ2-2,CASSQDSGTGELFF,TGCGCCAGCAGCCAAGATTCAGGTACCGGGGAGCTGTTTTTT
TRBV19,-,TRBD1,TRBJ1-1,CASRDRGPNTEAFF,TGTGCCAGTAGGGACAGGGGGCCGAACACTGAAGCTTTCTTT
TRBV15,-,TRBD2,TRBJ2-1,CATGGGVEQFF,TGTGCCACCGGGGGGGGTGTCGAGCAGTTCTTC
TRBV11-2,-,-,TRBJ2-7,CASSLVLDNSYEQYF,TGTGCCAGCAGCTTAGTACTGGACAACTCCTACGAGCAGTACTTC
TRBV5-4,-,-,TRBJ2-1,CASSQMDIYNEQFF,TGTGCCAGCAGCCAGATGGACATTTACAATGAGCAGTTCTTC
TRBV7-9,-,TRBD2,TRBJ2-7,CASSSGTSVAYEQYF,TGTGCCAGCAGCTCCGGGACTAGCGTCGCCTACGAGCAGTACTTC
TRBV30,once,TRBD1,TRBJ1-5,CAWSRGIQGGSQPQHF,TGTGCCTGGAGTAGGGGAATACAGGGGGGGAGTCAGCCCCAGCATTTT
TRBV10-3,-,TRBD2,TRBJ2-7,CATSPTPGLAGLYSYEQYF,TGTGCCACGTCTCCGACTCCGGGACTAGCGGGACTTTATTCCTACGAGCAGTACTTC
TRBV20-1,-,-,TRBJ2-7,CSARPGGEQYF,TGCAGTGCTAGACCAGGAGGCGAGCAGTACTTC
TRBV2,-,TRBD1,TRBJ1-4,CASSGTGAEKLFF,TGTGCCAGCAGTGGGACAGGGGCTGAAAAACTGTTTTTT
TRBV6-5,-,-,TRBJ2-3,CASSYSPRAGDTQYF,TGTGCCAGCAGTTACTCACCCAGGGCAGGAGATACGCAGTATTTT
TRBV7-2,-,TRBD2,TRBJ2-7,CASSFFGRGDEQYF,TGTGCCAGCAGCTTTTTCGGGAGGGGAGACGAGCAGTACTTC
TRBV5-6,-,TRBD2,TRBJ2-1,CASSLGLAGVGEQFF,TGTGCCAGCAGCTTGGGACTAGCGGGAGTAGGTGAGCAGTTCTTC
TRBV5-6,-,TRBD1,TRBJ1-6,CASSRAGQGSSPLHF,TGTGCCAGCAGCCGCGCGGGACAGGGCAGTTCACCCCTCCACTTT
TRBV11-2,-,-,TRBJ1-4,CASSPGGVPNEKLFF,TGTGCCAGCAGCCCTGGCGGGGTTCCTAATGAAAAACTGTTTTTT
TRBV5-6,once,TRBD2,TRBJ2-7,CASSSRRTSGNYEQYF,TGTGCCAGCAGCTCCAGACGGACTAGCGGGAACTACGAGCAGTACTTC
TRBV18,-,TRBD1,TRBJ2-2,CASSPANRGTGELFF,TGTGCCAGCTCACCTGCAAACAGGGGCACCGGGGAGCTGTTTTTT
TRBV19,once,TRBD1,TRBJ1-2,CASGTGTNYGYTF,TGTGCCAGCGGGACAGGGACGAACTATGGCTACACCTTC
TRBV28,-,TRBD1,TRBJ2-6,CASSPPILSDRGGSGANVLTF,TGTGCCAGCAGTCCTCCCATATTGTCGGACAGGGGCGGCTCTGGGGCCAACGTCCTGACTTTC
TRBV30,-,TRBD2,TRBJ2-1,CAWTSGSTHNEQFF,TGTGCCTGGACTAGCGGGAGCACCCACAATGAGCAGTTCTTC
TRBV7-6,-,TRBD2,TRBJ2-2,CASSLGLADETNTGELFF,TGTGCCAGCAGCTTAGGACTAGCGGACGAAACGAACACCGGGGAGCTGTTTTTT
TRBV11-2,-,-,TRBJ2-7,CASTRYRDYEQYF,TGTGCCAGCACCCGCTACAGGGACTACGAGCAGTACTTC
TRBV5-4,-,TRBD1,TRBJ2-1,CASRPGTVLEQFF,TGTGCCAGCAGGCCCGGGACAGTTCTTGAGCAGTTCTTC
TRBV6-6,-,TRBD1,TRBJ1-5,CASSATGSNQPQHF,TGTGCCAGCAGTGCGACAGGGAGTAATCAGCCCCAGCATTTT
TRBV5-1,-,-,TRBJ1-2,CASSPRTGEPFGYTF,TGCGCCAGCAGCCCTCGGACCGGGGAACCGTTTGGCTACACCTTC
TRBV5-1,-,-,TRBJ2-3,CASSLEALAIGEVADTQYF,TGCGCCAGCAGCTTGGAGGCCCTAGCTATTGGGGAAGTCGCAGATACGCAGTATTTT
TRBV11-3,-,-,TRBJ2-1,CASSLEADNEQFF,TGTGCCAGCAGCTTAGAGGCAGACAATGAGCAGTTCTTC
TRBV21-1,-,-,TRBJ2-7,CASRPTQALYEQYF,TGTGCCAGCAGACCGACACAGGCCCTCTACGAGCAGTACTTC
TRBV4-2,few,TRBD2,TRBJ2-1,CASSQGLAGEGNEQFF,TGTGCCAGCAGCCAAGGACTAGCGGGAGAAGGCAATGAGCAGTTCTTC
TRBV10-2,-,-,TRBJ1-2,CASSESWGPNYGYTF,TGCGCCAGCAGTGAGTCTTGGGGGCCTAACTATGGCTACACCTTC
TRBV19,-,TRBD2,TRBJ2-7,CASSGLAGVYEQYF,TGTGCCAGTAGTGGACTAGCGGGAGTCTACGAGCAGTACTTC
TRBV3-1/TRBV3-2,few,-,TRBJ2-2,CASGPTETNTGELFF,TGTGCCAGCGGCCCGACAGAAACGAACACCGGGGAGCTGTTTTTT
TRBV28,-,-,TRBJ1-5,CASSPEYRAAQPQHF,TGTGCCAGCAGTCCAGAATACAGGGCCGCTCAGCCCCAGCATTTT
TRBV4-1,-,-,TRBJ2-1,CASSQGPADHNEQFF,TGCGCCAGCAGCCAAGGTCCAGCGGACCACAATGAGCAGTTCTTC
TRBV7-8,-,TRBD1,TRBJ1-2,CASSLAVTGTPGTF,TGTGCCAGCAGCTTAGCGGTGACAGGGACGCCTGGCACCTTC
TRBV7-2,-,TRBD2,TRBJ2-3,CASSPRRLAGDTQYF,TGTGCCAGCAGCCCGCGCAGACTAGCGGGGGATACGCAGTATTTT